Listed below are T cell receptor beta chains from one sample, sequenced in a study of beta chain features in type 1 diabetes. Only in-frame clones appear in the TCRdb table, and some are missing; sequencing was by immunoSEQ multiplex PCR. The repertoire holds about 160,000 clones, with around 8% as singletons. The specimen was central memory CD4+ T cells from blood. The receptors were gathered from a woman between 40 and 55 years old with type 1 diabetes. The CDR3 runs from the conserved cysteine through the conserved F or W. The D gene is left open where the match is weak. The size entry is marked missing in some rows and otherwise reads once, few, many or a size class.

D gene	clone size	V gene	J gene	CDR3 DNA	CDR3 protein
TRBD2	.	TRBV7-3	TRBJ2-5	TGTGCCAGCAGCCCGGGGGGGCCCCAAGAGACCCAGTACTTC	CASSPGGPQETQYF
.	few	TRBV28	TRBJ2-1	TGTGCCAGCAGGACTACTCTAGGGTTTGAGCAGTTCTTC	CASRTTLGFEQFF
TRBD2	few	TRBV5-4	TRBJ2-7	TGTGCCAGCAGCCCTTCGACTAGCGGGGTTTACGAGCAGTACTTC	CASSPSTSGVYEQYF
.	.	TRBV4-2	TRBJ2-3	TGTGCCAGCAGCGGGGCTGAGACAGATACGCAGTATTTT	CASSGAETDTQYF
TRBD1	.	TRBV4-1	TRBJ2-7	TGCGCCAGCAGCCAAGTGCCTGGACAGGGCACCTACGAGCAGTACTTC	CASSQVPGQGTYEQYF
TRBD1	.	TRBV29-1	TRBJ2-1	TGCAGCGGAGCGAAGGGACAGGGGGCCCCATATGAGCAGTTCTTC	CSGAKGQGAPYEQFF
TRBD1	few	TRBV19	TRBJ1-2	TGTGCCAGTAGTATTGGACAGGGTGGAGGCTACACCTTC	CASSIGQGGGYTF
.	.	TRBV5-1	TRBJ2-1	TGCGCCAGCAGCGAGGAGGAGAATGAGCAGTTCTTC	CASSEEENEQFF
.	.	TRBV18	TRBJ1-2	TGTGCCAGCTCACCATCCAGGGCGAACAACTATGGCTACACCTTC	CASSPSRANNYGYTF
.	few	TRBV9	TRBJ2-1	TGTGCCAGCAGCGTAGCCGGGAGTTTAGGGAATGAGCAGTTCTTC	CASSVAGSLGNEQFF
.	few	TRBV9	TRBJ1-2	TGTGCCAGCAGCGTAGCTGGCTCGGGGGGCTACACCTTC	CASSVAGSGGYTF
TRBD2	few	TRBV19	TRBJ2-1	TGTGCCAGTAACCGCGGGGCGGGGGGGACGGATGAGCAGTTCTTC	CASNRGAGGTDEQFF
TRBD2	few	TRBV6-4	TRBJ2-1	TGTGCCAGCAGTGAGCTCAGCGGGAGGGCCCAGGAGCAGTTCTTC	CASSELSGRAQEQFF
TRBD1	few	TRBV7-3	TRBJ2-1	TGTGCCAGCAGCCAAAATATGGTGGGGACAGGGAGGTTTGAGCAGTTCTTC	CASSQNMVGTGRFEQFF
TRBD1	few	TRBV7-2	TRBJ2-5	TGTGCCAGCAGCTTAACAGGACAGGGGTGGGGAGCTTTAGAGACCCAGTACTTC	CASSLTGQGWGALETQYF
TRBD1	few	TRBV5-1	TRBJ1-4	TGCGCCAGCAGCTCGGGACAGAATGAAAAACTGTTTTTT	CASSSGQNEKLFF
TRBD1	many	TRBV7-2	TRBJ1-5	TGTGCCAGCAGTCGGGCGACAGGGCAACAGCCCCAGCATTTT	CASSRATGQQPQHF
TRBD1	.	TRBV7-3	TRBJ2-2	TGTGCCAGCAGCTCGGGACAGGGCTACACCGGGGAGCTGTTTTTT	CASSSGQGYTGELFF
.	few	TRBV4-1	TRBJ1-2	TGCGCCAGCAGCCAAGTATCTCTCCCCGGTGGCTACACCTTC	CASSQVSLPGGYTF
.	.	TRBV7-2	TRBJ2-7	TGTGCCAGCAGCCCTACCAGGGGTGGCTACGAGCAGTACTTC	CASSPTRGGYEQYF
TRBD2	once	TRBV7-3	TRBJ2-2	TGTGCCAGCAGCTTTAACTCGGGGGGGAACACCGGGGAGCTGTTTTTT	CASSFNSGGNTGELFF
.	few	TRBV5-1	TRBJ2-7	TGCGCCAGCAGCTTGGTCCAGTCGAACTCCTACGAGCAGTACTTC	CASSLVQSNSYEQYF
.	many	TRBV7-3	TRBJ2-1	TGTGCCAGCAGCTCGTCTTTAGGACATCCCAATGAGCAGTTCTTC	CASSSSLGHPNEQFF
TRBD1	few	TRBV6-6	TRBJ1-5	TGTGCCAGCAGTTACGCGGGACAGAGCAATCAGCCCCAGCATTTT	CASSYAGQSNQPQHF
TRBD1	.	TRBV28	TRBJ1-6	TGTGCCAGCAGCCCCTCGACAGGGTATAATTCACCCCTCCACTTT	CASSPSTGYNSPLHF
.	few	TRBV4-1	TRBJ2-4	TGCGCCAGCAGCCAAGATCAGGGCAGTAAAAACATTCAGTACTTC	CASSQDQGSKNIQYF
TRBD1	few	TRBV7-3	TRBJ1-2	TGTGCCAGCAGGTCACCGGGACAGGGGGCGAATGGCTACACCTTC	CASRSPGQGANGYTF
.	.	TRBV6-5	TRBJ1-5	TGTGCCAGCAGAGCACAGCCTAATAGCAATCAGCCCCAGCATTTT	CASRAQPNSNQPQHF
.	few	TRBV18	TRBJ2-7	TGTGCCAGCTCACAACAGCCCTCCTACGAGCAGTACTTC	CASSQQPSYEQYF
.	.	TRBV5-1	TRBJ2-1	TGCGCCAGCAGCACTAGTACTCGGCCGACAAGCAATGAGCAGTTCTTC	CASSTSTRPTSNEQFF
.	many	TRBV9	TRBJ2-5	TGTGCCAGCAGCGTAGTGCCGGGGGAAATTCAAGAGACCCAGTACTTC	CASSVVPGEIQETQYF
.	.	TRBV29-1	TRBJ1-2	TGCAGCGTTGGGCGGGAGGCTAACTATGGCTACACCTTC	CSVGREANYGYTF
.	few	TRBV6-5	TRBJ2-7	TGTGCCAGCAGTTACGAGTATCCGGCCTACGAGCAGTACTTC	CASSYEYPAYEQYF
TRBD1	.	TRBV9	TRBJ2-7	TGTGCCAGCAGCGTAGAACAGGGGGGCGTCGAGCAGTACTTC	CASSVEQGGVEQYF
.	few	TRBV7-7	TRBJ2-3	TGTGCCAGCAGCATAACAGGGGGGGTGTCGGATACGCAGTATTTT	CASSITGGVSDTQYF
TRBD1	.	TRBV29-1	TRBJ1-2	TGCAGCGTTTATTACAGGGGAAACTATGGCTACACCTTC	CSVYYRGNYGYTF
TRBD1	.	TRBV5-6	TRBJ1-5	TGTGCCAGCACCTCAATCACAGGGGGTCAGCCCCAGCATTTT	CASTSITGGQPQHF
.	.	TRBV5-1	TRBJ1-2	TGCGCCAGCAGCTTTCGGGGGGCGGGCTATGGCTACACCTTC	CASSFRGAGYGYTF
TRBD1	few	TRBV18	TRBJ1-1	TGTGCCAGCTCAGCTGGGACAGGGGGGACTGAAGCTTTCTTT	CASSAGTGGTEAFF
.	few	TRBV5-1	TRBJ1-1	TGCGCCAGCAGCTTGGAGCCGATCAACACTGAAGCTTTCTTT	CASSLEPINTEAFF
TRBD1	.	TRBV28	TRBJ2-6	TGTGCCAGCAGTTCTGTCCTCCTGGGACAGCGCTTCTCTGGGGCCAACGTCCTGACTTTC	CASSSVLLGQRFSGANVLTF
TRBD2	few	TRBV9	TRBJ2-5	TGTGCCAGCAGCCTCCGCCTTAGCGGGGAGACCCAGTACTTC	CASSLRLSGETQYF
.	medium-sized	TRBV29-1	TRBJ2-1	TGCAGCGCCGGACGGGACTCTTCACAGTTCTTC	CSAGRDSSQFF
.	many	TRBV6-6	TRBJ1-5	TGTGCCAGCAGTTACGGTGGGAGTACTCAGCCCCAGCATTTT	CASSYGGSTQPQHF
TRBD1	few	TRBV18	TRBJ2-7	TGTGCCAGCTCACCCGGGACAGGGAACGGCGAGCAGTACTTC	CASSPGTGNGEQYF
.	many	TRBV6-6	TRBJ2-1	TGTGCCAGCAGTTTGGGGACACGAGGAAACAATGAGCAGTTCTTC	CASSLGTRGNNEQFF
.	few	TRBV29-1	TRBJ1-4	TGCAGCGCCAGAAGGGGTGAAAAACTGTTTTTT	CSARRGEKLFF
.	.	TRBV7-9	TRBJ1-2	TGTGCCAGCAGCGAGACAGAGTATGGCTACACCTTC	CASSETEYGYTF